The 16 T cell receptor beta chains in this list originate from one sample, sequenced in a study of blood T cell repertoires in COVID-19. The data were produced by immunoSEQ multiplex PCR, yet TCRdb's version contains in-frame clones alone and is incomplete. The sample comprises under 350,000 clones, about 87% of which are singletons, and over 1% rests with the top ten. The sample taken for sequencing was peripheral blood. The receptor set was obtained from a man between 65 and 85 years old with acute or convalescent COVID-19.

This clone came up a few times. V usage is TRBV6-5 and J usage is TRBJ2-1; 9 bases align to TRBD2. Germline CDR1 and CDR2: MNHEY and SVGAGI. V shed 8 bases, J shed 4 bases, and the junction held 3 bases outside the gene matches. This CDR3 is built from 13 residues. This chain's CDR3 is CASARGGYNEQFF. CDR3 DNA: TGTGCCAGCGCGCGGGGGGGGTACAATGAGCAGTTCTTC.

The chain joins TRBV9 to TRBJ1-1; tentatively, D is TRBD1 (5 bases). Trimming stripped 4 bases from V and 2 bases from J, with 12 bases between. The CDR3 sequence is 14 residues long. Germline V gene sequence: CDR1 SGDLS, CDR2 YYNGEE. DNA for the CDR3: TGTGCCAGCAGCCCAGACAGCGCCAACACTGAAGCTTTCTTT. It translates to CASSPDSANTEAFF.

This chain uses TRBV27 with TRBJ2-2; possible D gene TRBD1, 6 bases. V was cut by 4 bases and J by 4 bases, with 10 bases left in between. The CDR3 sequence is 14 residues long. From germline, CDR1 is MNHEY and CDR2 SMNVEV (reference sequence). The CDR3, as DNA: TGTGCCAGCAGTTGGGACAAATTCACCGGGGAGCTGTTTTTT. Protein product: CASSWDKFTGELFF.

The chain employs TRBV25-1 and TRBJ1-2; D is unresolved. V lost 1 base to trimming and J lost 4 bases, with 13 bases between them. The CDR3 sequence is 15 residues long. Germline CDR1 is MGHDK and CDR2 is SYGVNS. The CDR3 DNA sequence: TGTGCCAGCAGTGAATCTCCGCTCAGTTCCTATGGCTACACCTTC. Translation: CASSESPLSSYGYTF.

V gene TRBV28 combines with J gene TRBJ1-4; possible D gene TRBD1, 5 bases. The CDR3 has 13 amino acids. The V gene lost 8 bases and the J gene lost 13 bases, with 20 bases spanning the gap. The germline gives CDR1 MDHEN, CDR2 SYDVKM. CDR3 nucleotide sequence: TGTGCCAGCGGGGGAGGGGCAGACATGTCACTGTTTTTT. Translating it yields CASGGGADMSLFF. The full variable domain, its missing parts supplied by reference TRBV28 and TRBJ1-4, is DVKVTQSSRYLVKRTGEKVFLECVQDMDHENMFWYRQDPGLGLRLIYFSYDVKMKEKGDIPEGYSVSREKKERFSLILESASTNQTSMYLCASGGGADMSLFFGSGTQLSVL.

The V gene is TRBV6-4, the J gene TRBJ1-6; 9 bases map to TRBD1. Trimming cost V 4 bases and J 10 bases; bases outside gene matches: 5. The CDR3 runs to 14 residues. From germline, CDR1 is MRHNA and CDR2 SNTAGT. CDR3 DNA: TGTGCCAGCAGTGTCGACAGGGGGAGGTCACCCCTCCACTTT. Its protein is CASSVDRGRSPLHF.

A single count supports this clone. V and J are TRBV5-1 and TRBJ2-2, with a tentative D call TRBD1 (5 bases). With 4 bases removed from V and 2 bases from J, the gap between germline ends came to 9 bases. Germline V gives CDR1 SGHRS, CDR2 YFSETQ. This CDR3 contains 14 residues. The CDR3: CASSSQGNTGELFF. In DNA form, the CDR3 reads TGCGCCAGCAGCAGTCAGGGTAACACCGGGGAGCTGTTTTTT.

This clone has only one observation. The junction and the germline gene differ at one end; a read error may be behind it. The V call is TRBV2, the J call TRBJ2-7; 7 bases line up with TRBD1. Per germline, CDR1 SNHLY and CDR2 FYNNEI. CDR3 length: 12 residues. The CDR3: CASRRDDRVTSF. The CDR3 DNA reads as TGTGCCAGCAGGAGGGATGACAGGGTGACCAGCTTC.

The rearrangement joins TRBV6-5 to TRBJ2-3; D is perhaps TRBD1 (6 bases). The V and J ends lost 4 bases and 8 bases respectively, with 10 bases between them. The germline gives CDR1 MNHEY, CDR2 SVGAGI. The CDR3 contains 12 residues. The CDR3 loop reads CASSSQGTTQYF. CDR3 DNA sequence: TGTGCCAGCAGTTCGCAGGGGACTACGCAGTATTTT.

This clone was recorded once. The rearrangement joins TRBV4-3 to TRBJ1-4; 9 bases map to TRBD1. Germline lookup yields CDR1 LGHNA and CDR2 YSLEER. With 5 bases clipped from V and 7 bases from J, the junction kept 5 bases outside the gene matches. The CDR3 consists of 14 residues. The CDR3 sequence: CASSRDRVIEKLFF. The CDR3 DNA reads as TGCGCCAGCAGCAGGGACAGGGTAATTGAAAAACTGTTTTTT.

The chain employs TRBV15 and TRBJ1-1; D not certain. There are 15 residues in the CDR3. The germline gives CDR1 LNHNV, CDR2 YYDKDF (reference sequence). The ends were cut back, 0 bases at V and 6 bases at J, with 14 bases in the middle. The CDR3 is CATSREDFRGAEAFF. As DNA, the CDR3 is TGTGCCACCAGCAGAGAGGATTTTCGCGGGGCTGAAGCTTTCTTT.

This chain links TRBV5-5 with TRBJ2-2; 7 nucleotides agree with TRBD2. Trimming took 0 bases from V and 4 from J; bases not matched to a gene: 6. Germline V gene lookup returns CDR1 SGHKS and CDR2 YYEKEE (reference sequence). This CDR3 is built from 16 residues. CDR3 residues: CASSLEGSGITGELFF. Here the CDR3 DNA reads TGTGCCAGCAGCTTGGAGGGGAGCGGGATCACCGGGGAGCTGTTTTTT.

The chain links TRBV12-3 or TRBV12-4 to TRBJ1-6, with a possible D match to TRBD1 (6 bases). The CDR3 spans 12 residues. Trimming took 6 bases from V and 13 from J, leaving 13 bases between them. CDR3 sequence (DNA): TGTGCCAGCAGGGAAACAGGGATCCCCCTCCACTTT. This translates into CASRETGIPLHF.

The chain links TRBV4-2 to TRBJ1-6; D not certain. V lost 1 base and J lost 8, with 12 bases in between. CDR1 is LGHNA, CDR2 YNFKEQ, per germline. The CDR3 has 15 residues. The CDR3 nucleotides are TGTGCCAGCAGCCAAGTGTCTAGACGGGATTCACCCCTCCACTTT. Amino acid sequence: CASSQVSRRDSPLHF.

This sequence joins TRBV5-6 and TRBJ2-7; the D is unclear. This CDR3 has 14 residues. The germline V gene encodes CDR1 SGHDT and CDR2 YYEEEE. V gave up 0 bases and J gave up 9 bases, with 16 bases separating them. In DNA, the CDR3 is TGTGCCAGCAGCTTGGGGGTGCTAGGCATGGGGCAGTACTTC. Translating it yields CASSLGVLGMGQYF.

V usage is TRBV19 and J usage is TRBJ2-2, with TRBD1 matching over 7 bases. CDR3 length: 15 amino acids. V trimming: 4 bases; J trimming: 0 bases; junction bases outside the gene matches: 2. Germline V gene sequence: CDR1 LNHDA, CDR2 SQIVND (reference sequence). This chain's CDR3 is CASSRQGANTGELFF. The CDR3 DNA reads TGTGCCAGTAGTAGGCAGGGGGCGAACACCGGGGAGCTGTTTTTT.